The entry that follows covers one T cell receptor (beta chain) sequence. The data were obtained in a study of technical replicates of blood from a few donors. Looked up from germline, CDR1 is GTSNPN and CDR2 is SVGIG (reference sequence). With 1 base removed from V and 3 bases from J, the gap between germline ends came to 19 bases. The CDR3 is made up of 17 amino acids. Repertoires were generated with immunoSEQ multiplex PCR, while TCRdb's copy carries only in-frame clones and drops some. The sample includes under 75,000 clones, 75% to 90% of them seen just once. The chain recombines TRBV30 with TRBJ1-5, with D tentatively TRBD1 (5 bases). Sequences were obtained from PBMCs. The clonotype comes from a human donor in good health. Some clones in this sample may be carry-over from other donors' samples. CDR3 region: CAWSEQQPRTYNQPQHF. The DNA of the CDR3 is TGTGCCTGGAGTGAACAACAGCCCCGGACATACAATCAGCCCCAGCATTTT. The variable domain in full, with the rest retrieved from reference TRBV30 and TRBJ1-5, is SQTIHQWPATLVQPVGSPLSLECTVEGTSNPNLYWYRQAAGRGLQLLFYSVGIGQISSEVPQNLSASRPQDRQFILSSKKLLLSDSGFYLCAWSEQQPRTYNQPQHFGDGTRLSIL.